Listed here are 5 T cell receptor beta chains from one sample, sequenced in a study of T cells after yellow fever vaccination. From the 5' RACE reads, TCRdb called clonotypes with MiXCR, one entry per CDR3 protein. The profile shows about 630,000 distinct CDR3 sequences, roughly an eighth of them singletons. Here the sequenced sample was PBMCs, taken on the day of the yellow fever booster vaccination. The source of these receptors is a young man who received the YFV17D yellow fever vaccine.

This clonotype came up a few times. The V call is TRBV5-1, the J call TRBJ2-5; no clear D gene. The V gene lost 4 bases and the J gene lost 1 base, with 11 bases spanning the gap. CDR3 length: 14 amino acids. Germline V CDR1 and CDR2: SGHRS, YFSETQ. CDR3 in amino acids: CASSHRPVQETQYF. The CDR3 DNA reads TGCGCCAGCAGCCATCGCCCAGTCCAAGAGACCCAGTACTTC.

The CDR3 DNA follows: TGCAGCGTTGAATCTGGGGACAATGAGCAGTTCTTC. Protein product: CSVESGDNEQFF. The chain combines TRBV29-1 with TRBJ2-1; D not resolved. Germline V lookup: CDR1 SQVTM, CDR2 ANQGSEA. The CDR3 totals 12 residues. Trimming pared 2 bases from V and 5 bases from J, leaving 7 bases between.

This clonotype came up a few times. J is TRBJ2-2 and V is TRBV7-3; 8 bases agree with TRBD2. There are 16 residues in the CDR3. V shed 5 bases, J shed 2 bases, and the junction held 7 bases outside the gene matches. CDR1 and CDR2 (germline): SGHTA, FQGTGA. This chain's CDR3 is CASSGAGTRNTGELFF. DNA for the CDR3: TGTGCCAGCAGCGGGGCCGGGACTAGAAACACCGGGGAGCTGTTTTTT.

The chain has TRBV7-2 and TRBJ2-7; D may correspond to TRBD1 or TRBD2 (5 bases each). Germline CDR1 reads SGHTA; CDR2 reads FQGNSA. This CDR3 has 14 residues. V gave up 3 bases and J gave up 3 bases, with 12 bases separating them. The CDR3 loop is CASSFEGRLYEQYF. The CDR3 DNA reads TGTGCCAGCAGCTTTGAGGGGCGCCTCTACGAGCAGTACTTC. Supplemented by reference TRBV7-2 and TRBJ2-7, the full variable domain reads GAGVSQSPSNKVTEKGKDVELRCDPISGHTALYWYRQSLGQGLEFLIYFQGNSAPDKSGLPSDRFSAERTGGSVSTLTIQRTQQEDSAVYLCASSFEGRLYEQYFGPGTRLTVT.

CDR3 loop: CATDRVGAGELFF. For the CDR3, the DNA is TGTGCCACAGACAGGGTGGGAGCCGGGGAGCTGTTTTTT. The chain employs TRBV28 and TRBJ2-2; 7 bases agree with TRBD1. This CDR3 has 13 amino acids. Germline CDR1 and CDR2: MDHEN and SYDVKM. The junction had 8 bases not matched to a gene; V was cut back by 10 bases and J by 6 bases.